This TCR beta chain was sequenced in a study of cytomegalovirus exposure and HLA in healthy donors. Study background: T cells numbering around 180 million yielded some 100 million unique TCR beta sequences in an earlier analysis. Study-wide findings and caveats: In a later analysis, specific HLA alleles were associated with 15,000 to 20,000 TCR beta sequences at a 0.05 false discovery rate.

This CDR3 has 12 amino acids. Trimming stripped 8 bases from V and 1 base from J, with 9 bases between. CDR1 is ENHRY and CDR2 is SYGVKD in the germline V gene. Details on this clone: What it recognizes is unknown.

The PCR ran on 60 Vbeta and 13 Jbeta primers. Clones were sequenced by immunoSEQ multiplex PCR, and TCRdb holds only the in-frame ones, with some missing. The data contain under 200,000 clones, 80% to 85% of them singletons. Sequencing used PBMCs. This chain connects TRBV10-3 to TRBJ2-7; D call uncertain. The origin of this receptor is a male donor in good health and CMV-seropositive. This chain's CDR3 is CAIGPSSYEQYF. The CDR3 DNA reads TGTGCCATCGGGCCCTCTTCCTACGAGCAGTACTTC.